This T cell receptor beta chain stems from a study of blood T cell repertoires in COVID-19. About the study: Italy, Spain and the United States were the sources of the convalescent and acute COVID-19 samples. T cells, B-cell-depleted T cells, or PBMCs supplied cDNA or gDNA.

Authors' data handling: Estimated nucleated cell counts came from reference gene primer amplification. TCRdb's copy holds only in-frame clones and misses some; the assay was immunoSEQ multiplex PCR. Clone size and V and J calls were adopted from that table, with D and trimming inferred from the DNA. The repertoire holds fewer than 70,000 clones, around 87% seen once, with approximately 7.8% in the top ten. Trimming left V 4 bases short and J 2 bases short, with 11 bases between. The CDR3 sequence is 14 residues long. Germline CDR1 reads MGHRA; CDR2 reads YSYEKL. Sequencing used peripheral blood. This TCR came from a man aged 50-59 years with active COVID-19. The chain is built from TRBV4-1 and TRBJ1-1; D unclear. This CDR3 is CASSRSSLNTEAFF. In DNA, the CDR3 is TGCGCCAGCAGCCGTTCGTCCCTAAACACTGAAGCTTTCTTT.